What follows describes a single TCR beta chain. What it recognizes is unknown. Produced via immunoSEQ multiplex PCR; TCRdb's table is partial and in-frame only. The table lists around 100,000 clones, roughly 91% of them singletons. The data are from a study of T cell responses to AZD1222 COVID-19 vaccine. Findings and limits, study-wide: Two AZD1222 administrations were followed by greater Spike-specific TCR breadth and depth.

The V gene end was trimmed by 2 bases and the J gene end by 6 bases; junction bases not matched to a gene: 4. The germline CDR1 and CDR2 sequences are MNHNY and SVGAGI (reference sequence). The CDR3 extends over 14 amino acids. The specimen was peripheral blood, collected on day 0 of AZD1222 vaccination. This clonotype was obtained from an adult in good health. This sequence joins TRBV6-6 and TRBJ2-3; the match to TRBD2 covers 8 bases. CDR3: CASSYEAGDDTQYF. In DNA, the CDR3 is TGTGCCAGCAGTTACGAAGCGGGAGATGATACGCAGTATTTT.